This T cell receptor beta chain emerged from a study of shared clonotypes between healthy human individuals. Regarding the study as a whole: Only blood was sampled, and tissue TCR repertoires likely differ from blood ones.

CDR1 is SGHTA, CDR2 FQGNSA, per germline. The CDR3 sequence is 14 residues long. V was cut by 1 base and J by 4 bases, with 10 bases left in between. Original analysis: There were no quality scores in the junction-only immunoSEQ sequences, so filtering differed. Generated by immunoSEQ multiplex PCR, the TCRdb table keeps only in-frame clones and is missing some. V, J and clone size are those of that table, while D and trimming were read from the DNA. The sample has more than 2,000,000 clones; approximately 93% are singletons. With respect to this clone: Antigen: not known.

The sample consisted of naive CD4+ T cells from PBMCs. Regarding subset: CD45RA+ positively selected. The sequence was collected from a man aged 18 to 30 in good health. Some clones in this sample may be carry-over from other donors' samples. This chain uses TRBV7-2 with TRBJ1-1; the D gene is possibly TRBD1 (6 bases). The CDR3 spells CASSLEGVSTEAFF. The CDR3 nucleotides are TGTGCCAGCAGCTTAGAGGGGGTTAGCACTGAAGCTTTCTTT.